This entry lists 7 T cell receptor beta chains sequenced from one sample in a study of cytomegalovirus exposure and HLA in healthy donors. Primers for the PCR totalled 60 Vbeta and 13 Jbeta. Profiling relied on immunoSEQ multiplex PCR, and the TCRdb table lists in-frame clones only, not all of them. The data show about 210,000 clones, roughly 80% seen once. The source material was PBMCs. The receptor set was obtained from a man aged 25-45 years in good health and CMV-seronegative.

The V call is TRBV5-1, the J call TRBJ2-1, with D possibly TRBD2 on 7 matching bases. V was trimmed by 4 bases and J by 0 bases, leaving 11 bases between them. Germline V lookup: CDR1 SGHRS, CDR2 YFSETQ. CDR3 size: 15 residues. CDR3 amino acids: CASSQGGGSYNEQFF. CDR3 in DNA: TGCGCCAGCAGCCAAGGGGGGGGCTCCTACAATGAGCAGTTCTTC.

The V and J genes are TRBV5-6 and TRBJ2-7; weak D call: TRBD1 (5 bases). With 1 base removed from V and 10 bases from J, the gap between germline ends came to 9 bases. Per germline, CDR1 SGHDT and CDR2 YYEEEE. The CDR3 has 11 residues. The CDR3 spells CASSLQGTQYF. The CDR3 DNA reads TGTGCCAGCAGCTTGCAGGGCACCCAGTACTTC.

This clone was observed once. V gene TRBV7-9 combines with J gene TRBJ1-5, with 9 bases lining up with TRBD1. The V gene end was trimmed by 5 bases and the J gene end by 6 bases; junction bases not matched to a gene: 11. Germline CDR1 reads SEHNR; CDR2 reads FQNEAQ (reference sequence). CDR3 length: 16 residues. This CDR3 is CASSRTGTGNSQPQHF. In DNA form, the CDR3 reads TGTGCCAGCAGCCGGACCGGGACAGGGAACAGTCAGCCCCAGCATTTT.

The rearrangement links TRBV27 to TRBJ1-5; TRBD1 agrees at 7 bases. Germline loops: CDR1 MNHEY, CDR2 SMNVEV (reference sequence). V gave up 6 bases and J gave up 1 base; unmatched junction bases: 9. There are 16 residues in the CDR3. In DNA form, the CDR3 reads TGTGCCAGCAGGAGATCGGACAGGTCCAGCAATCAGCCCCAGCATTTT. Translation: CASRRSDRSSNQPQHF.

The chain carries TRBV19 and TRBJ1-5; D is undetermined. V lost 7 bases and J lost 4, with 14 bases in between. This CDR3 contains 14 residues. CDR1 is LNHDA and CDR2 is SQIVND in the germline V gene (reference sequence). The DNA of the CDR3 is TGTGCCAGTAAAGTGGAGCGTGGGAATCAGCCCCAGCATTTT. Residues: CASKVERGNQPQHF. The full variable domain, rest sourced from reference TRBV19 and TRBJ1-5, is DGGITQSPKYLFRKEGQNVTLSCEQNLNHDAMYWYRQDPGQGLRLIYYSQIVNDFQKGDIAEGYSVSREKKESFPLTVTSAQKNPTAFYLCASKVERGNQPQHFGDGTRLSIL.

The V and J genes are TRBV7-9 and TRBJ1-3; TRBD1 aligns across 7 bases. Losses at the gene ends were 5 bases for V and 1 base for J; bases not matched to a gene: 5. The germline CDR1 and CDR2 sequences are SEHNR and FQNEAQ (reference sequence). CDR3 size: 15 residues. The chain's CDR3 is CASSPTGMSGNTIYF. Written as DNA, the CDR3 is TGTGCCAGCAGCCCGACAGGGATGTCTGGAAACACCATATATTTT.

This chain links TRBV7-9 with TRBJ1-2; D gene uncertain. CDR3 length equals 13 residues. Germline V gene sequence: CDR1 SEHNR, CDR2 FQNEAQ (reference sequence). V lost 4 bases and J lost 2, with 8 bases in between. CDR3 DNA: TGTGCCAGCAGCTCCGGAGGGAACTATGGCTACACCTTC. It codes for CASSSGGNYGYTF.